This T cell receptor beta chain was recovered during a study of breast tumors, draining lymph nodes, adjacent tissues. MiXCR, run by TCRdb on the multiplex PCR reads, gives a single entry per CDR3 protein. Of 85,000 to 130,000 distinct CDR3 sequences listed, less than 40% are singletons. Trimming shortened V by 5 bases and J by 1 base, and 10 bases separated the two germline ends. Germline V gene sequence: CDR1 MNHNS, CDR2 SASEGT. The CDR3 extends over 14 amino acids. Breast cancer patients provided tissue from their axillary draining lymph nodes. Study-wide findings and caveats: The data were judged consistent with most tumor T cells coming from lymph node and expanding in tumor. Tumors had less TCR diversity than lymph nodes, more than nontumor tissue.

This clonotype came up many times. Its antigen is still unknown. This chain connects TRBV6-1 to TRBJ2-3; perhaps TRBD1 as D (6 bases). The receptor comes from a female donor with breast cancer. Some clones in this sample may be carry-over from other donors' samples. The sample was axillary lymph node tissue. CDR3 in DNA: TGTGCCAGCAGTACCCGACAGGGCACAGATACGCAGTATTTT. It translates to CASSTRQGTDTQYF.